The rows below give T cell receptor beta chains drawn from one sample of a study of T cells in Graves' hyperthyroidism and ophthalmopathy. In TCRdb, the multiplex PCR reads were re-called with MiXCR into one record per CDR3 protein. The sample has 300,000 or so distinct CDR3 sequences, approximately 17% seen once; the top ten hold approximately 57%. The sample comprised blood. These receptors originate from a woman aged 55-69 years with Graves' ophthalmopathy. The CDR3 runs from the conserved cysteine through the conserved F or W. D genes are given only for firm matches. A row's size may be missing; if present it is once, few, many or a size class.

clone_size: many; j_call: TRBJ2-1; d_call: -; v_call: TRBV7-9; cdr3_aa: CASGGGEQFF; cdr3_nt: TGTGCCAGCGGAGGCGGTGAGCAGTTCTTC
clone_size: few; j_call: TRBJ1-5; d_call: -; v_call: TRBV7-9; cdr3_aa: CASSFGPQPQHF; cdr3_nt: TGTGCCAGCAGCTTTGGTCCGCAGCCCCAGCATTTT
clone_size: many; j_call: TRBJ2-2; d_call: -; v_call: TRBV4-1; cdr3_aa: CASSQDLRAVARELFF; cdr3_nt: TGCGCCAGCAGCCAAGATCTTAGGGCGGTGGCCAGGGAGCTGTTTTTT
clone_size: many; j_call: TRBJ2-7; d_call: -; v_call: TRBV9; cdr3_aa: CASSVGSDYEQYF; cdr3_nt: TGTGCCAGCAGCGTAGGGTCGGACTACGAGCAGTACTTC
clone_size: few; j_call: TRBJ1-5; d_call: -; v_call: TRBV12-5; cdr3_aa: CASGLGDRTGDNQPQHF; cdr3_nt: TGTGCTAGTGGTTTGGGCGATCGGACGGGAGATAATCAGCCCCAGCATTTT
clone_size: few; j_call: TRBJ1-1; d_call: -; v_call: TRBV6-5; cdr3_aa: CASSYSGTTDTEAFF; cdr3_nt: TGTGCCAGCAGTTACTCGGGCACAACGGACACTGAAGCTTTCTTT
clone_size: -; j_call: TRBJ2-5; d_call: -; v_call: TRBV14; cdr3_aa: CASSQWAGGETQYF; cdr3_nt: TGTGCCAGCAGCCAATGGGCAGGAGGAGAGACCCAGTACTTC
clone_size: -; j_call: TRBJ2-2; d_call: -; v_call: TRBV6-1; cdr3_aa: CASSLIGASTGELFF; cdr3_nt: TGTGCCAGCAGCCTAATAGGGGCCTCCACCGGGGAGCTGTTTTTT
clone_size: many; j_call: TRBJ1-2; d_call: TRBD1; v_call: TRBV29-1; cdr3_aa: CRVGTAPYGGYTF; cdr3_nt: TGCAGGGTAGGGACAGCCCCCTACGGGGGCTACACCTTC
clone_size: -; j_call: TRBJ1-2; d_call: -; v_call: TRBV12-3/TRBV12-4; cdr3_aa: CASSSRSEGYTF; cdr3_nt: TGTGCCAGCAGTTCCAGGTCGGAAGGCTACACCTTC
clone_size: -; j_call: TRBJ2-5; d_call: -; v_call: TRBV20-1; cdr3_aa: CSASGGQGQNQDQETQYF; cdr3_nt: TGCAGTGCTAGTGGGGGGCAGGGGCAGAATCAGGATCAAGAGACCCAGTACTTC
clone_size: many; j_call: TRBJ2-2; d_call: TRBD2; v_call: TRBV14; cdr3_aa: CASSQDLVLAGAGELFF; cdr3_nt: TGTGCCAGCAGCCAAGATCTCGTCCTAGCGGGAGCCGGGGAGCTGTTTTTT
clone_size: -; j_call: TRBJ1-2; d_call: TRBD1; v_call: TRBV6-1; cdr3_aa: CASSPTAPGQGLSRYGYTF; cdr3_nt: TGTGCCAGCAGCCCCACGGCCCCGGGACAGGGTCTGTCCCGCTATGGCTACACCTTC
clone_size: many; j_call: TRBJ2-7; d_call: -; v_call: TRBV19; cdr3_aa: CASSRATNYEQYF; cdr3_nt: TGTGCCAGTTCCCGAGCTACTAACTACGAGCAGTACTTC
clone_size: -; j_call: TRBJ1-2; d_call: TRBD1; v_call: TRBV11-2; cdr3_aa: CASSLDLPGQKNYGYTF; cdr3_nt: TGTGCCAGCAGCTTAGATCTCCCGGGACAGAAAAACTATGGCTACACCTTC
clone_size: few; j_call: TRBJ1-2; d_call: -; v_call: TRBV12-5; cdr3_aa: CASGFSNGYTF; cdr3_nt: TGTGCTAGTGGTTTTTCGAATGGCTACACCTTC
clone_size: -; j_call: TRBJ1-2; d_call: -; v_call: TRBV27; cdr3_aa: CASSLGPPGGGHGYTF; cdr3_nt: TGTGCCAGCAGTTTAGGGCCGCCGGGGGGAGGACATGGCTACACCTTC
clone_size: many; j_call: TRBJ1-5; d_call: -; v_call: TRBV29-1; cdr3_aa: CSALVSNQPQHF; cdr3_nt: TGCAGCGCGCTGGTAAGCAATCAGCCCCAGCATTTT
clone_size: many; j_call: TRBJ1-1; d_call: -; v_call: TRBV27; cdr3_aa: CASCGQMNTEAFF; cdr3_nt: TGTGCCAGCTGCGGACAGATGAACACTGAAGCTTTCTTT
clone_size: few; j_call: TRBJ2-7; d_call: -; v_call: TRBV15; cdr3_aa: CATSRERASSYEQYF; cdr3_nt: TGTGCCACCAGCAGGGAGCGGGCTAGCTCCTACGAGCAGTACTTC
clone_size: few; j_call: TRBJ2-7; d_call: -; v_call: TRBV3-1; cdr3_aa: CASSARLDPPGEQYF; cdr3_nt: TGTGCCAGCAGCGCCCGACTAGACCCTCCTGGCGAGCAGTACTTC
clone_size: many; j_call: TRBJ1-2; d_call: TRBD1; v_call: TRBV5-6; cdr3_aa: CASSPRTGGAYTF; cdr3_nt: TGTGCCAGCAGCCCCCGGACAGGGGGCGCCTACACCTTC
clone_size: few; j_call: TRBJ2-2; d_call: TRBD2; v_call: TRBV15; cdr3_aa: CATSRDGTSGRRVGELFF; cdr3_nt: TGTGCCACCAGCAGAGATGGGACTAGCGGGAGGCGGGTCGGGGAGCTGTTTTTT
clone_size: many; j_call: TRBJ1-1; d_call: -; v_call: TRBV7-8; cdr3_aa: CASSLPQANTEAFF; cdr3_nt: TGTGCCAGCAGCTTACCCCAGGCGAACACTGAAGCTTTCTTT
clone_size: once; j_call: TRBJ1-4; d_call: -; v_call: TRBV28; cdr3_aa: CASAQNEKLFF; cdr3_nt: TGTGCCTCCGCTCAAAATGAAAAACTGTTTTTT
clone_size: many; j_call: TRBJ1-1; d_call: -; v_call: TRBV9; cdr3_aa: CASSVAPDPMNTEAFF; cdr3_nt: TGTGCCAGCAGCGTAGCCCCGGACCCCATGAACACTGAAGCTTTCTTT
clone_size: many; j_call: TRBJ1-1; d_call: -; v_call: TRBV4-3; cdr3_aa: CASSHGTINTEAFF; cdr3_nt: TGCGCCAGCAGCCACGGTACCATAAACACTGAAGCTTTCTTT
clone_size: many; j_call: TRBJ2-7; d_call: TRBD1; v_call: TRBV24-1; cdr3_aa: CATSGTGGYEQYF; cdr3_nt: TGTGCCACCTCCGGGACAGGGGGGTACGAGCAGTACTTC
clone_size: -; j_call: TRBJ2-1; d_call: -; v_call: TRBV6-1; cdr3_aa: CASKRLRDNLYNEQFF; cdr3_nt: TGTGCCAGCAAACGACTTCGGGACAACCTCTACAATGAGCAGTTCTTC
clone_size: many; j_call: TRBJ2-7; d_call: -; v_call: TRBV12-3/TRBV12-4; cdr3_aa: CASSLGGDLYEQYF; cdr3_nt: TGTGCCAGCAGTTTAGGAGGGGACCTTTACGAGCAGTACTTC
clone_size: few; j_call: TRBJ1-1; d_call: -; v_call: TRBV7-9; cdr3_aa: CASSLGLGTLNTEAFF; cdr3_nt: TGTGCCAGCAGCTTAGGGCTCGGCACCTTGAACACTGAAGCTTTCTTT
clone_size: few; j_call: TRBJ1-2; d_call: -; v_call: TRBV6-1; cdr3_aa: CASSFQGLEVDGYTF; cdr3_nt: TGTGCCAGCAGTTTTCAGGGACTTGAGGTGGATGGCTACACCTTC
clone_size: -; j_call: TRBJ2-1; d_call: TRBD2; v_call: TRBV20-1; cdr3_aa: CSARPSGTSGGGSSYNEQFF; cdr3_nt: TGCAGTGCTAGACCCTCCGGGACTAGCGGAGGGGGGAGCTCCTACAATGAGCAGTTCTTC
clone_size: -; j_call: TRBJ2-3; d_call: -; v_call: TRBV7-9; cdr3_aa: CASSPRVGIAVSTDTQYF; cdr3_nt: TGTGCCAGCAGCCCAAGGGTAGGGATAGCGGTGAGCACAGATACGCAGTATTTT
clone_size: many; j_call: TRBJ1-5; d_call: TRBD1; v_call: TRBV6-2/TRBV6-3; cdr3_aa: CASRSTGANNQPQHF; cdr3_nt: TGTGCCAGCAGGTCGACAGGGGCTAACAATCAGCCCCAGCATTTT
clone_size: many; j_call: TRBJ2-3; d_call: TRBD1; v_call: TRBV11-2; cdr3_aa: CASSLVRTGPTDTQYF; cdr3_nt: TGTGCCAGCAGCTTAGTGAGGACAGGGCCCACAGATACGCAGTATTTT
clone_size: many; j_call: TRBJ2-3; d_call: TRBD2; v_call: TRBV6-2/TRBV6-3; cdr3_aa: CASSYSTSGRSDTQYF; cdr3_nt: TGTGCCAGCAGTTACTCGACTAGCGGGAGATCAGATACGCAGTATTTT
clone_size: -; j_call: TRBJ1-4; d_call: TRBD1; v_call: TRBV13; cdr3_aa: CASSLWTGGGEKLFF; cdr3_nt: TGTGCCAGCAGCCTATGGACAGGGGGCGGTGAAAAACTGTTTTTT
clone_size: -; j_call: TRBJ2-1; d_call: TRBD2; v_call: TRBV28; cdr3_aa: CASNAGTSGSRYEQFF; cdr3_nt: TGTGCCAGCAATGCCGGGACTAGCGGGAGTAGGTATGAGCAGTTCTTC
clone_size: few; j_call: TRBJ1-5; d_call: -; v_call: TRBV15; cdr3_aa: CATSRTRGNQPQHF; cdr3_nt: TGTGCCACCAGCAGAACGAGGGGGAATCAGCCCCAGCATTTT
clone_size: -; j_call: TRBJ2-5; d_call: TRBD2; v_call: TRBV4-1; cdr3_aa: CASSQVQAVPGTSGARETQYF; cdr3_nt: TGCGCCAGCAGCCAAGTCCAAGCGGTACCGGGGACTAGCGGGGCCCGGGAGACCCAGTACTTC
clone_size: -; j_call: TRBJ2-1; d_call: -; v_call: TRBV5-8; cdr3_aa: CASSLDGIGPHPYNEQFF; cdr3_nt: TGTGCCAGCAGCTTGGACGGGATCGGCCCACATCCATACAATGAGCAGTTCTTC
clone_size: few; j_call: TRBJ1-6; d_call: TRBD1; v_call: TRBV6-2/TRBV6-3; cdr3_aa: CASSYGPGTGSPLHF; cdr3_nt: TGTGCCAGCAGTTACGGTCCCGGGACAGGGTCACCCCTCCACTTT
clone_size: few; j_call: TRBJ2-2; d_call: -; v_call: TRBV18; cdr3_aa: CASSPAVDGELFF; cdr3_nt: TGTGCCAGCTCACCAGCGGTAGACGGGGAGCTGTTTTTT
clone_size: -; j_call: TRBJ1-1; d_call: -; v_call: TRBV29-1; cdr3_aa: CSVAALGTEAFF; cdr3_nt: TGCAGCGTGGCAGCTTTGGGGACTGAAGCTTTCTTT
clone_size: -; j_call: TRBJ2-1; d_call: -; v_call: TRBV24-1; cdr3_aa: CATGSGGRYNEQFF; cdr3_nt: TGTGCCACGGGAAGCGGAGGGAGATACAATGAGCAGTTCTTC
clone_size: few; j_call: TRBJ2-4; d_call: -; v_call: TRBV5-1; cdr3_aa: CASTPGVAKNIQYF; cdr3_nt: TGCGCCAGCACCCCAGGAGTAGCCAAAAACATTCAGTACTTC
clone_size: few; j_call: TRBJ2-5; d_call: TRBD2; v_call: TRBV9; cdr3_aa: CASSVEASGVETQYF; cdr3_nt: TGTGCCAGCAGCGTAGAGGCTAGCGGGGTAGAGACCCAGTACTTC
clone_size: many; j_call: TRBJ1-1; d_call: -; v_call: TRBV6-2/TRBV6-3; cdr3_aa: CASSYSMTVTEAFF; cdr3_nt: TGTGCCAGCAGTTACTCTATGACAGTCACTGAAGCTTTCTTT
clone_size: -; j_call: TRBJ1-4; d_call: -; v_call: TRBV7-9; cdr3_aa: CASSFRVTRNEKLFF; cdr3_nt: TGTGCCAGCAGCTTCAGAGTAACTCGTAATGAAAAACTGTTTTTT
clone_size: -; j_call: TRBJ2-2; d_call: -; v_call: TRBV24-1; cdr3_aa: CATSDSRAANTGELFF; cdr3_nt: TGTGCCACCAGTGATTCTCGAGCCGCGAACACCGGGGAGCTGTTTTTT